These 32 T cell receptor beta chains share one sample of origin, sequenced in a study of HIV-infected patients and healthy controls. TCRdb called the 5' RACE reads again in MiXCR, with one record for every CDR3 protein. Seen here are 60,000 to 70,000 distinct CDR3 sequences, roughly 21% observed once, and the top ten hold 1.4%. Sequenced input: CD4+ T cells from blood. All receptors derive from a human donor in good health.

Within the sample, this clonotype is medium-sized. The V and J genes are TRBV20-1 and TRBJ2-1; unclear D gene. V lost 5 bases, J lost 2 bases, and 10 bases lay in between. This CDR3 spans 13 amino acids. Germline values: CDR1 DFQATT, CDR2 SNEGSKA (reference sequence). CDR3 in amino acids: CSAPGRAYNEQFF. As DNA, the CDR3 is TGCAGTGCTCCTGGTAGGGCCTACAATGAGCAGTTCTTC.

The CDR3 nucleotides read TGTGCTAGCATTAATCAGCCCCAGCATTTT. This gives the protein CASINQPQHF. The chain links TRBV12-5 to TRBJ1-5; D ambiguous. The CDR3 covers 10 residues. CDR1 and CDR2 from the germline V gene are LGHNT and FRNRAP. V was cut by 9 bases and J by 4 bases, with 4 bases left in between.

V and J are TRBV18 and TRBJ1-1; D is uncertain. The CDR3 totals 14 residues. Germline V CDR1 and CDR2: KGHSH, LQKENI. Between the trimmed V and J ends, which lost 5 bases and 1 base, there was a span of 11 bases. Here the CDR3 reads CASSLGSRNTEAFF. The CDR3 DNA reads as TGTGCCAGCTCATTAGGCTCTCGGAACACTGAAGCTTTCTTT. The full variable domain, its missing parts supplied by reference TRBV18 and TRBJ1-1, is NAGVMQNPRHLVRRRGQEARLRCSPMKGHSHVYWYRQLPEEGLKFMVYLQKENIIDESGMPKERFSAEFPKEGPSILRIQQVVRGDSAAYFCASSLGSRNTEAFFGQGTRLTVV.

This chain uses TRBV6-5 with TRBJ2-7; the D gene could be TRBD1 or TRBD2 (7 bases each). Germline V gene data show CDR1 as MNHEY and CDR2 as SVGAGI. The CDR3 totals 14 residues. Trimming left V 8 bases short and J 4 bases short, with 18 bases between. The CDR3 region is CASRQGGSGYEQYF. DNA for the CDR3: TGTGCCAGCCGACAGGGCGGTAGCGGGTACGAGCAGTACTTC.

J is TRBJ2-1 and V is TRBV30; tentatively, D is TRBD2 (5 bases). V lost 1 base and J lost 10, with 26 bases in between. This CDR3 is built from 17 residues. Germline CDR1 reads GTSNPN; CDR2 reads SVGIG (reference sequence). CDR3 in DNA: TGTGCCTGGAGTGCCTCATACTCCTCGCAGGTAGGAGGCGAGCAGTTCTTC. It is translated as CAWSASYSSQVGGEQFF.

The CDR3 DNA reads as TGTGCCAGCAGTTTGGGGACAGCAAATAGCAATCAGCCCCAGCATTTT. Translation: CASSLGTANSNQPQHF. This sequence joins TRBV12-3 or TRBV12-4 and TRBJ1-5; 7 bases are a match to TRBD1. There are 16 residues in the CDR3. With 3 bases clipped from V and 0 bases from J, the junction kept 5 bases outside the gene matches.

This clonotype has at least ten counts. The chain carries TRBV5-6 and TRBJ2-2; TRBD2 matches 12 bases. Germline loops: CDR1 SGHDT, CDR2 YYEEEE. V gave up 6 bases and J gave up 6 bases; unmatched junction bases: 6. The length of the CDR3 is 15 residues. The CDR3 nucleotides are TGTGCCAGCATCAAGACTAGCGGGAGTCCCGGGGAGCTGTTTTTT. Its translation is CASIKTSGSPGELFF.

This clonotype was counted ten times or more. The CDR3 DNA reads as TGCGCCAGCAGCCAAGAAGAAGGGTTTGACTATGGCTACACCTTC. It codes for CASSQEEGFDYGYTF. The chain recombines TRBV4-1 with TRBJ1-2; unclear D gene. In germline, CDR1 is MGHRA, CDR2 YSYEKL. V gave up 0 bases and J gave up 3 bases, with 11 bases separating them. CDR3 length: 15 residues.

This clonotype was seen repeatedly, ten times or more. The chain carries TRBV6-5 and TRBJ1-1; the D is unclear. V was clipped by 6 bases and J by 7 bases, with 9 bases between them. The CDR3 extends over 11 amino acids. Germline CDR1 is MNHEY and CDR2 is SVGAGI. CDR3 region: CASSRGLEAFF. As DNA, the CDR3 is TGTGCCAGCAGCCGAGGGCTTGAAGCTTTCTTT.

This clonotype was seen many times. The rearrangement links TRBV3-1 to TRBJ1-4; D uncertain. Matching the DNA end better, TRBJ2-2 makes the J call doubtful. The CDR3 loop spans 13 amino acids. The germline gives CDR1 LGHDT, CDR2 YNNKEL (reference sequence). Here the CDR3 DNA reads TGTGCCAGCAGCCGCCATAAAGGTCAGGAGCTGTTTTTT. Amino acids: CASSRHKGQELFF.

This clonotype came up many times. The rearrangement uses TRBV12-3 or TRBV12-4 and TRBJ1-5; 7 bases agree with TRBD1. The CDR3 totals 14 residues. Trimming cost V 5 bases and J 1 base; bases outside gene matches: 2. The CDR3 DNA reads as TGTGCCAGCAGTCAGGGGGTCAGCAATCAGCCCCAGCATTTT. Protein product: CASSQGVSNQPQHF.

This clonotype has only a few counts. The chain recombines TRBV28 with TRBJ1-6; no clear D gene. The CDR3 is 12 amino acids. Germline loops: CDR1 MDHEN, CDR2 SYDVKM. The ends were cut back, 8 bases at V and 9 bases at J, with 11 bases in the middle. CDR3 amino acids: CASGYRSSPLHF. The CDR3 DNA sequence: TGTGCCAGCGGCTACCGGAGTTCACCCCTCCACTTT.

CDR3 nucleotides: TGTGCCAGCAGTGCGAGAGCTAATCAGCCCCAGCATTTT. Translated: CASSARANQPQHF. J is TRBJ1-5 and V is TRBV2; unclear D gene. The CDR3 runs 13 residues. The ends were cut back, 4 bases at V and 4 bases at J, with 8 bases in the middle. CDR1 is SNHLY and CDR2 is FYNNEI in the germline V gene.

The rearrangement uses TRBV7-2 and TRBJ1-3; D is possibly TRBD1 (5 bases). The CDR3 totals 15 residues. The germline CDR1 and CDR2 sequences are SGHTA and FQGNSA. V lost 0 bases, J lost 2 bases, and 8 bases lay in between. This CDR3 reads CASSLAEGPGNTIYF. The CDR3 DNA follows: TGTGCCAGCAGCTTAGCAGAGGGGCCTGGAAACACCATATATTTT.

This clonotype was found many times. This chain uses TRBV6-5 with TRBJ2-7; D gene unclear. Germline CDR1 and CDR2: MNHEY and SVGAGI. Deletions cut 2 bases from V and 7 bases from J, with 21 bases between. There are 16 residues in the CDR3. CDR3 DNA sequence: TGTGCCAGCAGTTACACACACCGGGCCCCTCCGAGGGAGCAGTACTTC. This encodes CASSYTHRAPPREQYF.

This clonotype showed up many times. The chain recombines TRBV14 with TRBJ1-2; 8 bases line up with TRBD1. V trimming: 3 bases; J trimming: 2 bases; junction bases outside the gene matches: 2. Looked up from germline, CDR1 is SGHDN and CDR2 is FVKESK. The CDR3 contains 14 residues. CDR3 amino acids: CASSHGQGNYGYTF. The DNA for the CDR3 is TGTGCCAGCAGCCACGGACAGGGCAACTATGGCTACACCTTC.

This clonotype was detected a few times. The chain links TRBV11-2 to TRBJ2-6; D remains unclear. CDR1 and CDR2 from the germline V gene are SGHAT and FQNNGV. V was cut by 2 bases and J by 0 bases, with 11 bases left in between. The CDR3 extends over 17 amino acids. In DNA form, the CDR3 reads TGTGCCAGCAGCTTATTGGGCCAAAGCTCTGGGGCCAACGTCCTGACTTTC. It specifies CASSLLGQSSGANVLTF.

At least ten counts were recorded for this clonotype. The gene calls are TRBV7-9 and TRBJ1-1; D gene uncertain. Trimming pared 3 bases from V and 3 bases from J, leaving 8 bases between. Looked up from germline, CDR1 is SEHNR and CDR2 is FQNEAQ (reference sequence). This CDR3 has 13 residues. This CDR3 reads CASSLAEDTEAFF. In nucleotides, the CDR3 is TGTGCCAGCAGCTTGGCCGAGGACACTGAAGCTTTCTTT.

This clonotype was recorded at least ten times. The chain recombines TRBV5-1 with TRBJ2-1; 11 bases are shared with TRBD2. The CDR3 totals 16 residues. Germline CDR1 SGHRS, CDR2 YFSETQ. V lost 2 bases and J lost 7; bases outside the gene matches: 8. The CDR3 DNA follows: TGCGCCAGCAGCTTTCAACTAGCGGGGGCGAGGAATGAGCAGTTCTTC. This codes for CASSFQLAGARNEQFF.

The sample holds a few counts of this clonotype. V is TRBV19 and J is TRBJ1-5, with 7 bases fitting TRBD1. Trimming removed 0 bases from V and 5 bases from J; junction bases left unmatched: 4. The CDR3 is 15 residues long. Looked up from germline, CDR1 is LNHDA and CDR2 is SQIVND (reference sequence). This chain's CDR3 is CASSIDLQGYQPQHF. The DNA of the CDR3 is TGTGCCAGTAGTATAGACCTACAGGGGTATCAGCCCCAGCATTTT.

The chain couples TRBV29-1 to TRBJ2-3, with 9 bases aligning to TRBD2. Germline values: CDR1 SQVTM, CDR2 ANQGSEA. V trimming: 6 bases; J trimming: 4 bases; junction bases outside the gene matches: 11. This CDR3 has 15 residues. The CDR3 DNA reads TGCAGCGTCAGTAGCGGGAGAATGGTGGCAGATACGCAGTATTTT. Protein: CSVSSGRMVADTQYF.

The chain combines TRBV4-2 with TRBJ2-7; D ambiguous. CDR1 and CDR2 (germline): LGHNA, YNFKEQ. V lost 0 bases to trimming and J lost 3 bases, with 12 bases between them. This CDR3 is 15 amino acids long. The CDR3 loop reads CASSQEGTSFYEQYF. The CDR3 DNA reads TGTGCCAGCAGCCAAGAGGGAACAAGTTTCTACGAGCAGTACTTC.

This clonotype appeared many times. The V call is TRBV2, the J call TRBJ1-1, with D possibly matching TRBD1 (6 bases). Trimming took 2 bases from V and 8 from J, leaving 15 bases between them. Germline assignment: CDR1 SNHLY and CDR2 FYNNEI. CDR3 length: 14 residues. This CDR3 reads CASSETPLGGEAFF. Here the CDR3 DNA reads TGTGCCAGCAGTGAAACCCCGTTGGGGGGCGAAGCTTTCTTT. Variable domain in full (rest from reference TRBV2 and TRBJ1-1): EPEVTQTPSHQVTQMGQEVILRCVPISNHLYFYWYRQILGQKVEFLVSFYNNEISEKSEIFDDQFSVERPDGSNFTLKIRSTKLEDSAMYFCASSETPLGGEAFFGQGTRLTVV.

This sequence joins TRBV29-1 and TRBJ2-5, with D possibly TRBD1 on 6 matching bases. Looked up from germline, CDR1 is SQVTM and CDR2 is ANQGSEA. This CDR3 has 12 residues. Between the trimmed V and J ends, which lost 6 bases and 5 bases, there was a span of 13 bases. The DNA for the CDR3 is TGCAGCGTCGGCCAGGGGAGCGAGACCCAGTACTTC. It specifies CSVGQGSETQYF.

This rearrangement joins TRBV5-1 to TRBJ2-5, with unresolved D. Germline assignment: CDR1 SGHRS and CDR2 YFSETQ. Trimming removed 1 base at V and 5 bases at J, with 9 bases between. The CDR3 is made up of 13 amino acids. The CDR3 DNA sequence: TGCGCCAGCAGCTTGCCCCAAGGGGAGACCCAGTACTTC. It is translated as CASSLPQGETQYF. The complete variable domain, with remaining parts taken from reference TRBV5-1 and TRBJ2-5, reads KAGVTQTPRYLIKTRGQQVTLSCSPISGHRSVSWYQQTPGQGLQFLFEYFSETQRNKGNFPGRFSGRQFSNSRSEMNVSTLELGDSALYLCASSLPQGETQYFGPGTRLLVL.

The CDR3 spells CSAKLFGQGWNTEAFF. Here the CDR3 DNA reads TGCAGTGCTAAGCTTTTTGGTCAGGGTTGGAACACTGAAGCTTTCTTT. V is TRBV20-1 and J is TRBJ1-1; a weak D match, TRBD1 (5 bases). Trimming took 4 bases from V and 1 from J, leaving 19 bases between them. Looked up from germline, CDR1 is DFQATT and CDR2 is SNEGSKA (reference sequence). The CDR3 covers 16 residues.

This clonotype was counted between two and nine times. The chain has TRBV20-1 and TRBJ1-1, with D uncertain. The V end lost 1 base, the J end lost 4 bases, and 10 bases lay between the germline ends. The CDR3 is made up of 13 amino acids. From germline, CDR1 is DFQATT and CDR2 SNEGSKA (reference sequence). CDR3 DNA sequence: TGCAGTGCTAGAGGGGGTCAGACCACTGAAGCTTTCTTT. Translation gives CSARGGQTTEAFF.

The gene calls are TRBV7-2 and TRBJ2-7; 15 bases match TRBD2. Germline CDR1 reads SGHTA; CDR2 reads FQGNSA. The CDR3 is 19 residues long. With V trimmed by 1 base and J by 0 bases, 7 bases remained unmatched. The CDR3 coding sequence is TGTGCCAGCAGCTTAGTGTTCGGGACTAGCGGGAGGCCCTCCTACGAGCAGTACTTC. Amino acid sequence: CASSLVFGTSGRPSYEQYF.

The table lists this clonotype with many counts. The V and J genes are TRBV15 and TRBJ2-3; D not resolved. The ends were cut back, 0 bases at V and 4 bases at J, with 5 bases in the middle. Germline V lookup: CDR1 LNHNV, CDR2 YYDKDF (reference sequence). The CDR3 totals 13 residues. The CDR3 here is CATSRDPSDTQYF. In DNA, the CDR3 is TGTGCCACCAGCAGAGATCCCTCAGATACGCAGTATTTT.

The genes are TRBV20-1 and TRBJ1-3; D remains unclear. With 7 bases removed from V and 0 bases from J, the gap between germline ends came to 4 bases. This CDR3 is built from 11 residues. Per the germline V gene, CDR1 is DFQATT and CDR2 is SNEGSKA (reference sequence). As DNA, the CDR3 is TGCAGTGTCTACTCTGGAAACACCATATATTTT. It is translated as CSVYSGNTIYF.

This clonotype was counted at least ten times. J is TRBJ2-7 and V is TRBV10-1; D remains unclear. V shed 0 bases and J shed 2 bases, with 8 bases lying between them. The CDR3 extends over 14 amino acids. The germline V gene encodes CDR1 WNHNN and CDR2 SYGVQD (reference sequence). CDR3 amino acids: CASSESGPPYEQYF. Written as DNA, the CDR3 is TGCGCCAGCAGTGAGTCGGGCCCCCCCTACGAGCAGTACTTC.

In the case of this clonotype: Given the absence of the conserved phenylalanine or tryptophan at the CDR3 end, a read error is likely. The V gene is TRBV6-5, the J gene TRBJ2-7; weak D call: TRBD1 (5 bases). V lost 0 bases to trimming and J lost 1 base, with 7 bases between them. There are 14 residues in the CDR3. The V gene's germline CDR1 is MNHEY and CDR2 SVGAGI. CDR3 bases: TGTGCCAGCAGTTACTCGTCAGGGTCCTACGAGCAGTACCTC. It encodes CASSYSSGSYEQYL.